The clone carrying this T cell receptor beta chain was seen a handful of times. Its specificity is not known. This record comes from a study of naive and memory T cell subsets. The study, taken as a whole, reports: Possibly reflecting memory cells re-expressing CD45RA, a few larger clonotypes occurred in naive repertoires, especially CD8.

Cells stained for CD3, CD4, CD8, CD45RA and CD27 were sorted into four subsets. Both TRBC1 and TRBC2 were covered by a beta constant-region primer of two equimolar oligonucleotides. Ligated cDNA was amplified by four rounds of PCR with nested alpha and beta constant-region primers and SP2. Via MiXCR, TCRdb re-called the UMI-ligation and nested PCR reads, giving one row per CDR3 protein. The sample holds 120,000 to 150,000 distinct CDR3 sequences, about 20% seen once. This CDR3 has 17 amino acids. Germline CDR1 and CDR2: LGHNA and YSLEER. Trimming took 0 bases from V and 3 from J, leaving 17 bases between them.

The TCR originated in a human donor in good health. The sample consisted of naive CD8+ T cells from blood. The gene calls are TRBV4-3 and TRBJ1-1; D is undetermined. CDR3 nucleotide sequence: TGCGCCAGCAGCCAAGATCTGTGGCCACGGGGAGACACTGAAGCTTTCTTT. Translation gives CASSQDLWPRGDTEAFF.